This TCR beta chain was recorded in a study of T cells in Graves' hyperthyroidism and ophthalmopathy. Graves' hyperthyroidism was deemed stable given no ophthalmopathy progression within 18 months. The study enrolled patients aged 18 to 65 with newly diagnosed hyperthyroidism of under 2 months' duration. Clinical symptoms, serum thyroxine, TRAb, thyroid ultrasound and orbital computed tomography established diagnosis. V was clipped by 7 bases and J by 5 bases, with 14 bases between them. Germline V gene sequence: CDR1 SNHLY, CDR2 FYNNEI. CDR3 length equals 13 residues. The source material, RNA transcripts, was used to amplify TCR beta CDR3 regions. In the first-round RT-PCR of the TCR CDR3, the HTBI primer set was used. Each CDR3 protein is one row after TCRdb ran MiXCR on the multiplex PCR reads. The sample has roughly 580,000 distinct CDR3 sequences, 46% seen once. This clonotype was seen at least ten times.

The chain joins TRBV2 to TRBJ1-1, with a tentative D call TRBD1 (5 bases). The sample taken for sequencing was peripheral blood or thyroid tissue (not recorded which). This TCR derives from a woman aged 18-29 years with Graves' hyperthyroidism. The CDR3, as DNA: TGTGCCAGCACTTTGGGGCGGGGTACTGAAGCTTTCTTT. Amino acid sequence: CASTLGRGTEAFF.